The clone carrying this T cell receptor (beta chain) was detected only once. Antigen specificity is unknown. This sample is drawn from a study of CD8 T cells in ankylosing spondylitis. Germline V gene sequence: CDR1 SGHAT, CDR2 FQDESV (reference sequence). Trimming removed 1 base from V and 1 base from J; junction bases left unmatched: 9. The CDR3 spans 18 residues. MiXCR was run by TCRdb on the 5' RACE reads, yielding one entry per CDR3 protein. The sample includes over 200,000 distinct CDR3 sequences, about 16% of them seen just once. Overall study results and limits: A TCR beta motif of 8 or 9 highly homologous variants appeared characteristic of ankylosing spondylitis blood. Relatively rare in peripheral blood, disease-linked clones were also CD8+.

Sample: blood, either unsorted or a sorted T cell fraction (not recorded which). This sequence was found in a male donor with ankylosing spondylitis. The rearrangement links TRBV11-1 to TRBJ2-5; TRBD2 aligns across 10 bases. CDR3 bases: TGTGCCAGCAGCTTAGACCCCGCTAGCGGGAGTCTCCAAGAGACCCAGTACTTC. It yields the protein CASSLDPASGSLQETQYF.